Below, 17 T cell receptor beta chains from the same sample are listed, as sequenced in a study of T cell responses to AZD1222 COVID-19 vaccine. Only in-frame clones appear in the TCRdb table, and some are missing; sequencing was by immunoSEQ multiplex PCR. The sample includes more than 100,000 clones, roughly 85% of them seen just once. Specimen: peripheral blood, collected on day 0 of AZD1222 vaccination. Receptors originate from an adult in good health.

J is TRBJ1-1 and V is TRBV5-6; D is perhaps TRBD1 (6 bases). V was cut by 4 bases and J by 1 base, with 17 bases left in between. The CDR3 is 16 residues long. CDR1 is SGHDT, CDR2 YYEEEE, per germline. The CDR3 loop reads CASSPEGVSRNTEAFF. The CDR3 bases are TGTGCCAGCAGCCCCGAGGGGGTGTCCAGGAACACTGAAGCTTTCTTT. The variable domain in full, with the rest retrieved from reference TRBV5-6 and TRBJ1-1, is DAGVTQSPTHLIKTRGQQVTLRCSPKSGHDTVSWYQQALGQGPQFIFQYYEEEERQRGNFPDRFSGHQFPNYSSELNVNALLLGDSALYLCASSPEGVSRNTEAFFGQGTRLTVV.

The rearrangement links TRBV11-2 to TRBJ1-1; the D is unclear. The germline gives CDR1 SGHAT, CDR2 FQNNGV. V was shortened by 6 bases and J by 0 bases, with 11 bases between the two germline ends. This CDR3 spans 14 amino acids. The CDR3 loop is CASSSFALNTEAFF. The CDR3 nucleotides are TGTGCCAGCAGTTCTTTTGCATTGAACACTGAAGCTTTCTTT.

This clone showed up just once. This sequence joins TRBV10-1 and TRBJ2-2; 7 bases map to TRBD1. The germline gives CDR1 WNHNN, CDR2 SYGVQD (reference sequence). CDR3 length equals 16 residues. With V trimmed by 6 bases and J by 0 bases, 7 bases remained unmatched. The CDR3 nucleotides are TGCGCCAGCAGCAGACAGGGATTTCCGAACACCGGGGAGCTGTTTTTT. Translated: CASSRQGFPNTGELFF.

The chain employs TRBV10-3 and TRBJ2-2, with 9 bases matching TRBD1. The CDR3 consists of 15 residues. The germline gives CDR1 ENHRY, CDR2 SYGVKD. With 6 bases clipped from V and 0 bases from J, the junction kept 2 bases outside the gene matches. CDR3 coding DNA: TGTGCCATCAGGGGGGACAGGGCGAACACCGGGGAGCTGTTTTTT. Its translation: CAIRGDRANTGELFF.

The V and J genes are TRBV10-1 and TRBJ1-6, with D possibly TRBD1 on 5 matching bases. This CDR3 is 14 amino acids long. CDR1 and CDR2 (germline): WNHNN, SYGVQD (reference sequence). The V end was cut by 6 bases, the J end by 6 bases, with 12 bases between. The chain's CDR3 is CASSAGRFNSPLHF. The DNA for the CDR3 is TGCGCCAGCAGCGCGGGACGGTTTAATTCACCCCTCCACTTT.

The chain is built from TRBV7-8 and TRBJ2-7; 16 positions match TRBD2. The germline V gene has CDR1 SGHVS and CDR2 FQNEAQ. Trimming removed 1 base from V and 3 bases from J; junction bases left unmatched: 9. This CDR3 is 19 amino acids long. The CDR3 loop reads CASSLGWGLAGGPRYEQYF. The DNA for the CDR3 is TGTGCCAGCAGCTTAGGATGGGGACTAGCGGGAGGGCCCCGCTACGAGCAGTACTTC.

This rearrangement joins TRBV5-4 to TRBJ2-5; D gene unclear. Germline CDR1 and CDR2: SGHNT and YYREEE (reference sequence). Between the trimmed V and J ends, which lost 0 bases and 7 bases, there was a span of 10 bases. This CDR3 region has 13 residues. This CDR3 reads CASSLEATGTQYF. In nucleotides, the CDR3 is TGTGCCAGCAGCTTGGAGGCAACGGGGACCCAGTACTTC.

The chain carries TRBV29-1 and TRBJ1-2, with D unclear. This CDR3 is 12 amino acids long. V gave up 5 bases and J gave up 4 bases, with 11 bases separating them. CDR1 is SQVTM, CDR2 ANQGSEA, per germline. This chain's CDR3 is CSVFRPPYGYTF. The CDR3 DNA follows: TGCAGCGTTTTTCGGCCGCCCTATGGCTACACCTTC.

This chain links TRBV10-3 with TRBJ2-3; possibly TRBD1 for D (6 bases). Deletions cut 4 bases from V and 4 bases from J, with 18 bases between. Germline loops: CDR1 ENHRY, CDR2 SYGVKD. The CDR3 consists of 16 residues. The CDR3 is CAISGPQGRSADTQYF. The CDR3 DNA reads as TGTGCCATCAGTGGACCCCAGGGGCGTTCGGCAGATACGCAGTATTTT.

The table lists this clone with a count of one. The CDR3 loop is CATSRQGALNEQYF. For the CDR3, the DNA is TGTGCCACCAGTCGACAGGGCGCGTTAAACGAGCAGTACTTC. The chain joins TRBV24-1 to TRBJ2-7, with TRBD1 matching over 7 bases. The CDR3 covers 14 residues. V shed 6 bases and J 5 bases; nucleotides not matched to a gene: 9. Germline V gene lookup returns CDR1 KGHDR and CDR2 SFDVKD.

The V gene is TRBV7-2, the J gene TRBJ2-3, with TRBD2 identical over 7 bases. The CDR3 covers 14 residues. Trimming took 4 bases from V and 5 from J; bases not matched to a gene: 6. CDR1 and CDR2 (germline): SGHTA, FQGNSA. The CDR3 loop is CASSSERGGDTQYF. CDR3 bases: TGTGCCAGCAGCTCGGAGCGGGGTGGAGATACGCAGTATTTT.

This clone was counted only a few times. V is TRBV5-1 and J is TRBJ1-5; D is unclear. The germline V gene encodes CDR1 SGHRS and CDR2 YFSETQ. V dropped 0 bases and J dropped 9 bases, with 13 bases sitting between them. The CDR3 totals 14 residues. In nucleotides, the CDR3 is TGCGCCAGCAGCTTGGATGCATCCCAGTGGCCCCAGCATTTT. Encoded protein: CASSLDASQWPQHF.

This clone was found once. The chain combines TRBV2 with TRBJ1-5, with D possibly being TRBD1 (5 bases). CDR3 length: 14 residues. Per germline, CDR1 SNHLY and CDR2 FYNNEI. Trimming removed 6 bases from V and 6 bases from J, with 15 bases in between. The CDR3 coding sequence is TGTGCCAGCAGCGGAGGAAGGGGTGTTCAGCCCCAGCATTTT. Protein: CASSGGRGVQPQHF.

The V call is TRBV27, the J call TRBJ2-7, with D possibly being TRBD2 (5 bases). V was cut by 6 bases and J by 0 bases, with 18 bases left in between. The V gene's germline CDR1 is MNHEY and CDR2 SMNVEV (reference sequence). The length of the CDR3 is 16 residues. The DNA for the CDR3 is TGTGCCAGCAGACCGTCCGGGGTTGGGGACTCCTACGAGCAGTACTTC. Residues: CASRPSGVGDSYEQYF.

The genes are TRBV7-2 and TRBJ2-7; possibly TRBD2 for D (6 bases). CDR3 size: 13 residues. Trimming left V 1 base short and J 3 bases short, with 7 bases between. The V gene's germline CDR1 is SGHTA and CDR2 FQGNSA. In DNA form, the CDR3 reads TGTGCCAGCAGCTTAGAGGGAGGCTACGAGCAGTACTTC. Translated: CASSLEGGYEQYF.

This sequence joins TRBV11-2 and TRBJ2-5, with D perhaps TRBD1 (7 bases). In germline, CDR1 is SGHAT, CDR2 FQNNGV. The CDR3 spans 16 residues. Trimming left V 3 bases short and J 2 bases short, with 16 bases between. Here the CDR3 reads CASSFAGQRTQETQYF. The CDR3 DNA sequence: TGTGCCAGCAGCTTCGCGGGACAGCGTACACAAGAGACCCAGTACTTC.

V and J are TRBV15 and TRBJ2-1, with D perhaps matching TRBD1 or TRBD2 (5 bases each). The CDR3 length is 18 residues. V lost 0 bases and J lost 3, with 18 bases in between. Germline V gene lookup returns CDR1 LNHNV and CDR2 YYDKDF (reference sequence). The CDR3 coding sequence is TGTGCCACCAGCAGAGATCCTCCGGGACCGATCGTCTACAATGAGCAGTTCTTC. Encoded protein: CATSRDPPGPIVYNEQFF.